These T cell receptor beta chains were read from a single sample in a study of blood T cell repertoires in COVID-19. Profiled with immunoSEQ multiplex PCR; TCRdb holds only in-frame clones, not every one. The sample records roughly 150,000 clones, around 84% being singletons. The sequencing input was peripheral blood. The receptors originated from a human donor in a cohort sampled during active COVID-19. Both conserved end residues are part of each CDR3. Fields, in order: CDR3 DNA, CDR3 protein, J gene, V gene, clone size, D gene. D genes are given only for firm matches. Clone size is not always given. Where it is, it says once, few, many or a class for expanded clones.

TGTGCCAGCAGTCTAGCGGGAGACGGCACAGATACGCAGTATTTT CASSLAGDGTDTQYF TRBJ2-3 TRBV27 - TRBD2
TGTGCCAGCAAATCGGGCAGGGCCACTAATCAGCCCCAGCATTTT CASKSGRATNQPQHF TRBJ1-5 TRBV7-8 - -
TGTGCCAGCAGGGAGGTCGTTGACACCGGGGAGCTGTTTTTT CASREVVDTGELFF TRBJ2-2 TRBV11-2 - -
TGTGCCAGCAGTTACCTCGGGAGTTTCGACACCGGGGAGCTGTTTTTT CASSYLGSFDTGELFF TRBJ2-2 TRBV6-5 - -
TGTGCCAGCAGGGATGGCAGGGGGCTGGTCGAGCAGTACTTC CASRDGRGLVEQYF TRBJ2-7 TRBV2 - TRBD1
TGTGCCTGCAGCCAGGGTTTGGAAAACATTCAGTACTTC CACSQGLENIQYF TRBJ2-4 TRBV30 - -
TGTGCCAGCAGTACAGGAAACCAAGAGACCCAGTACTTC CASSTGNQETQYF TRBJ2-5 TRBV28 - -
TGTGCCAGCAGCTTGTTTTACCGGGACAGGGGTTTCGGCAATCAGCCCCAGCATTTT CASSLFYRDRGFGNQPQHF TRBJ1-5 TRBV7-2 - TRBD1
TGCGCCAGCAGCTCTTCAGGACAGGGTTTAACAGATACGCAGTATTTT CASSSSGQGLTDTQYF TRBJ2-3 TRBV5-1 - TRBD1
TGTGCCAGCACGCCGAGCTCCTACAATGAGCAGTTCTTC CASTPSSYNEQFF TRBJ2-1 TRBV11-2 - -
TGTGCCAGCAGTCCAATGGGACAGTTGAACACTGAAGCTTTCTTT CASSPMGQLNTEAFF TRBJ1-1 TRBV6-5 - TRBD1
TGTGCCAGCAGTGCCCAGACTAGCGGGAGGGCTGTGCAGTACTTC CASSAQTSGRAVQYF TRBJ2-7 TRBV2 - TRBD2
TGTGCCAGCAGTTACCGACAGGCCGGGGGGGAGCTGTTTTTT CASSYRQAGGELFF TRBJ2-2 TRBV6-5 - -
TGTGCCAGCAGCTTATGGCCGGGTTACGAGCAGTACTTC CASSLWPGYEQYF TRBJ2-7 TRBV7-3 - -
TGTGCCAGCAGCCTCACGACTAGCGGGAGGACTGCTGCTGGCGAGCAGTACTTC CASSLTTSGRTAAGEQYF TRBJ2-7 TRBV2 few TRBD2
TGTGCCAGCAGGCCGGGGGGCCCCACAGATACGCAGTATTTT CASRPGGPTDTQYF TRBJ2-3 TRBV6-5 - -
TGTGCCAGCTCCCCAGGACAGGCAATACTCTCTGGGGCCAACGTCCTGACTTTC CASSPGQAILSGANVLTF TRBJ2-6 TRBV7-2 - TRBD1
TGCGCCAGCAGCTTGGTGGGGACAGGGGTCGGCTACACCTTC CASSLVGTGVGYTF TRBJ1-2 TRBV5-1 - TRBD1
TGTGCCAGCAGCCAAGAGGCAGGGTCGAGCTCCTACGAGCAGTACTTC CASSQEAGSSSYEQYF TRBJ2-7 TRBV4-2 - -
TGCGCCAGCAGCCGCACCGGGACTAGCGGGAGTTTGGGTTCAATTGATACGCAGTATTTT CASSRTGTSGSLGSIDTQYF TRBJ2-3 TRBV4-1 - TRBD2
TGTGCCAGCAGCGTATTTGGGACAGGGGACACTGAAGCTTTCTTT CASSVFGTGDTEAFF TRBJ1-1 TRBV9 - TRBD1
TGTGCCAGCAGCCATGACAGGGGAGTAGGCTATGGCTACACCTTC CASSHDRGVGYGYTF TRBJ1-2 TRBV7-9 - TRBD1
TGTGCCAGCAGTTACTCGGGCAGGGGTGTTTTTAACGAGCAGTACTTC CASSYSGRGVFNEQYF TRBJ2-7 TRBV6-5 - -
TGTGCCAGCAGTTACTCGGGACAGGGGGATGGCTACACCTTC CASSYSGQGDGYTF TRBJ1-2 TRBV6-5 - TRBD1
TGCGCCAGCAGCCCTGGACTAGCGGGAGGGCACGGAGATACGCAGTATTTT CASSPGLAGGHGDTQYF TRBJ2-3 TRBV5-1 - TRBD2
TGTGCCAGCTCTGGACAGGCCGTCGATGGCTACACCTTC CASSGQAVDGYTF TRBJ1-2 TRBV2 - TRBD1
TGTGCCAGCAGCCCCCTAGGGAGCTACAATGAGCAGTTCTTC CASSPLGSYNEQFF TRBJ2-1 TRBV7-2 once -
TGTGCCAGCAGCACCCTAAGCGGGAGCCTGTACAATGAGCAGTTCTTC CASSTLSGSLYNEQFF TRBJ2-1 TRBV5-4 - TRBD2
TGTGCCAGCAGTCTACCTGGGAGCTCCCTCGAGCAGTACTTC CASSLPGSSLEQYF TRBJ2-7 TRBV28 - -
TGCGCCAGCAGCTCGTCGGGGTCCACAGATACGCAGTATTTT CASSSSGSTDTQYF TRBJ2-3 TRBV5-1 - -
TGTGCCAGCAGCTTAGACGGGCCGGGAGAGCAGTACTTC CASSLDGPGEQYF TRBJ2-7 TRBV11-2 - -
TGTGCCAGCAGCTTGACCGGGACAGGGGGTTCGGAGACCCAGTACTTC CASSLTGTGGSETQYF TRBJ2-5 TRBV11-2 few TRBD1
TGTGCCAGCAGCGGACTAGCGGGAGAAACCGGGGAGCTGTTTTTT CASSGLAGETGELFF TRBJ2-2 TRBV6-5 once TRBD2
TGTGCCAGCAGAGACCAGGGGGCAGCAGCAGATACGCAGTATTTT CASRDQGAAADTQYF TRBJ2-3 TRBV2 once TRBD1
TGTGCCAGCAGCCGACTAGCGGGGACCGGGGAGCTGTTTTTT CASSRLAGTGELFF TRBJ2-2 TRBV11-3 - TRBD2
TGTGCCAGCACTTCTAACCGGTACGAGCAGTACTTC CASTSNRYEQYF TRBJ2-7 TRBV28 once -